Below, one TCR beta chain is given with its context. Its antigen remains undetermined. No quality values exist for individual bases; no much larger clone is one base distant. The library relied on the immunoSEQ multiplex PCR assay. Adaptive Biotechnologies carried out high-throughput TCR-beta CDR3 sequencing of genomic DNA for most patients. Per the source publication's procedure: TCR sequencing data for some 19 patients were retrieved from Adaptive's ImmunoSEQ software; a few other patients were processed with MiXCR and VDJtools. Because the origin of CDR3 nucleotide sequences shared between donor and recipient could not be assigned, those sequences were removed. To count as alloreactive, a clone needed at least 2-fold expansion over unstimulated cells and a minimum CFSE-low frequency of 0.002% (template counts) or 0.001% (read counts). Clones detected in sequenced pre-transplant spleen, lymph node, or MLR CFSE-low populations of the donor or recipient were defined as mappable. The cumulative frequency of alloreactive clones was calculated as a percentage of all sequences, weighted by copy number. Entries here come from immuneACCESS through TCRdb and include only in-frame sequences with V and J called. Some clones fail to appear in such tables; in the studies checked, an unresolved V gene covers under half of the shortfall, and the cause of the remainder is unknown. V, J and clone size are taken as reported in that table, and D and trimming were inferred from the DNA itself. Recorded for this sample are 55,000 to 70,000 clones; roughly 89% of them occurred a single time. The top ten constitute 2.7% of the sample.

The sample is drawn from a study of graft-versus-host responses after intestinal transplantation (dated by TCRdb to about 2021). About the investigation overall: Multivisceral, liver-intestinal, or isolated intestinal transplants were received by the recipients. Anti-thymocyte globulin induction was given to all recipients, followed by maintenance tacrolimus and steroids for around three years. After intestinal transplantation, graft-versus-host and host-versus-graft alloreactive T cell clones were followed in the graft, circulation and bone marrow using bulk TCR-beta CDR3 sequencing. To identify alloreactive clones, pre-transplant mixed lymphocyte reaction products were sequenced and compared with unstimulated pre-transplant donor and recipient T cells. Of the 20 to 30 intestinal transplant recipients enrolled in the cohort, one of whom was a retransplant, a few patients without pretransplant specimens were excluded. A peak of at least 4% donor T cells among recipient peripheral blood mononuclear cells was the definition used for donor T cell macrochimerism. Rather than being sequenced by the commercial service, samples from a few later patients were sequenced in-house on an Illumina MiSeq and processed with MiXCR. Here is what the overall study found, with its caveats: Patients with donor T cell macrochimerism had high GvH to HvG T cell clonal ratios in their allografts. Early after transplant, peak levels of circulating GvH clones were associated with declines in HvG clones. GvH clones were detected in recipient bone marrow, and some appeared earlier in ileal mucosa or blood, consistent with an intestinal mucosal origin. The conclusions were limited by the relatively low number and heterogeneity of the intestinal transplant patients.

Trimming removed 4 bases from V and 2 bases from J, leaving 9 bases between the germline ends. For CDR1 and CDR2, the germline V gene lists LGHNA and YNFKEQ. There are 13 amino acids in the CDR3, from cysteine to phenylalanine inclusive. Here the CDR3 DNA is all that survives: 39 bases in frame from base 1. Blood samples were collected up to 4 times in the first month after transplant and then at least monthly when available. The material was PBMCs, obtained around 120 days after intestinal transplantation. This chain joins TRBV4-2 to TRBJ2-7, with the D gene call left open. The source of this sequence is a human patient who received an intestinal transplant, so some T cells may come from the graft donor. CDR3 protein: CASSPGSPYEQYF. The DNA reads as follows: TGTGCCAGCAGCCCCGGGTCCCCCTACGAGCAGTACTTC.